This T cell receptor beta chain was identified in a study of T cell clonality in common variable immunodeficiency. Findings and caveats of the study: Repertoire-complication correlations in CVID were limited by patient heterogeneity. Compared with controls, CVID subjects had fewer shared TCRbeta clones.

This clone was counted at least ten times. Its antigen is unidentified. The read ends 3 residues before the CDR3 terminus; that terminus is restored from the germline J gene. Data came from immunoSEQ multiplex PCR; TCRdb stores just in-frame clones and leaves some out. This repertoire lists 45,000 to 65,000 clones without singletons; 2% to 2.5% sits in the top ten. The junction had 1 base not matched to a gene; V was cut back by 4 bases and J by 0 bases. CDR1 and CDR2 (germline): SNHLY, FYNNEI. This CDR3 region has 14 residues. The TCR originated in a person aged 18-70 years in good health. The V call is TRBV2, the J call TRBJ1-1, with TRBD1 matching over 8 bases. The specimen sequenced was peripheral blood mononuclear cells. The CDR3 reads CASSGDRLNTEAFF. CDR3 DNA (partial): TGTGCCAGCAGTGGGGACAGGCTGAACACTGAA.